The present entry profiles one T cell receptor (beta chain) with its context. There is no known antigen for this receptor. Within one base of it there is no much larger clone, and no base qualities were kept. The junction shows trimming of 3 bases on V and 0 bases on J, and the gene matches do not reach 7 bases of it. The CDR3 runs 16 amino acids, cysteine and phenylalanine included. Of the read, only the CDR3 DNA is kept; its 48 bases are in frame from base 1. Looking up the germline V gene yields CDR1 SGHDT and CDR2 YYEEEE. Read against the paper, the sample's treatment or condition label means: high-dose cyclophosphamide on days +3 and +4 as single-agent GVHD prophylaxis. Busulfan and fludarabine conditioning, a related or unrelated marrow graft, and cyclophosphamide on days +3 and +4 were given to PTCy patients. PTCy-treated patients came from a prospective multi-institutional clinical trial. Peripheral blood and bone marrow mononuclear cells were isolated by Ficoll-Hypaque density centrifugation and were cryopreserved.

The data were taken from a study of T cells after posttransplantation cyclophosphamide (dated by TCRdb to 2016 to 2017). Study-wide context: T cell repertoire reconstitution was tracked by TRB sequencing after myeloablative bone marrow transplantation in which posttransplantation cyclophosphamide was used as GVHD prophylaxis. Blood from all 35 or so PTCy patients with 1-year posttransplant specimens was subjected to TRB sequencing. Samples from around 40 PTCy-treated patients and fewer than 20 related bone marrow donors of those patients were subjected to antigen receptor sequencing. TRB sequencing was also done on up to roughly 3 additional blood samples from 2 to 5.2 years after transplant in 3 patients, and on pretransplant blood from a handful of patients. Public TRB sequences were queried against a database of over 3,000 sequences associated with responses to pathogens, tumor antigens, self-antigens and alloantigens. TRA and TRB clonality were tightly correlated in about ten samples, so subsequent TCR analyses focused on TRB only. The study at large found these results: The TRB repertoires of T cells infiltrating skin or GI tract showed only limited overlap with the TRB repertoires of T cells in blood. Across approximately 45 patients, recipient CMV seropositivity and CMV reactivation were highly associated with TRB clonality; PTCy diversity was similar to CNI/methotrexate controls. Donor-recipient similarity was low at 1-2 months but rose over the first year, and later blood repertoires were often dominated by donor CD8+ memory clones.

Genomic DNA was the input for TRB sequencing, which was run either with the immunoSEQ assay at survey resolution or with the hsTCRB kit. Turning to the authors' computational methods: The immunoSEQ software was used for initial read processing, and the LymphoSeq R package was used for repertoire analyses. For each TRB dataset, clonality was calculated as 1 minus normalized Shannon entropy, and the Gini coefficient was computed as well. To infer phenotypes in unsorted samples, TRB sequences from sorted subsets of the recipient or donor were mapped onto the unsorted samples of the same recipient. TCRdb mirrors the immuneACCESS table, restricted to in-frame sequences. Some clones are absent from its copies; in checked studies, under half trace to an unresolved V gene, and the reason for the others is unknown. V and J calls and clone size are as listed in that table; D and trimming were resolved from the DNA. This sample includes approximately 13,000 clones, and none of them was observed just once. The top ten hold about 21% of the sample.

This receptor chain uses TRBV5-6 and TRBJ1-1; TRBD1 fits 8 bases in the junction. The source is a female patient aged 40 to 50 who received an allogeneic stem cell transplant from a related donor, was CMV-positive, and had no GVHD. Following transplantation, part of the T cell population may be supplied by the graft donor rather than the patient. Sample: PBMCs, taken 1162 days after allogeneic stem cell transplant with posttransplant cyclophosphamide. The CDR3 has the sequence CASSYRDRIMNTEAFF. The bases read TGTGCCAGCAGCTACCGGGACAGGATCATGAACACTGAAGCTTTCTTT. With the rest looked up from the reference TRBV5-6 and TRBJ1-1 genes rather than sequenced, the full variable domain is DAGVTQSPTHLIKTRGQQVTLRCSPKSGHDTVSWYQQALGQGPQFIFQYYEEEERQRGNFPDRFSGHQFPNYSSELNVNALLLGDSALYLCASSYRDRIMNTEAFFGQGTRLTVV.